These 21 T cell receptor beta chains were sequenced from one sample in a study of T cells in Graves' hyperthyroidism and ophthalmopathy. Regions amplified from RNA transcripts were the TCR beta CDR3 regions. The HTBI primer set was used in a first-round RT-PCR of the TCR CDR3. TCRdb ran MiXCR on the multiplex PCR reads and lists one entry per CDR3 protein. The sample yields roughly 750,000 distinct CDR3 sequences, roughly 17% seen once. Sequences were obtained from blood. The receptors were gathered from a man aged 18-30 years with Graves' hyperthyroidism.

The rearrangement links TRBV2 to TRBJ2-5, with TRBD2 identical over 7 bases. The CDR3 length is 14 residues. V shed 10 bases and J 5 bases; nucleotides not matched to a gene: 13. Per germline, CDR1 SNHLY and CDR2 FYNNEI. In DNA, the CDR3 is TGTGCCACACGTGGCGCCTTGGGGGGGGAGACCCAGTACTTC. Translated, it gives CATRGALGGETQYF.

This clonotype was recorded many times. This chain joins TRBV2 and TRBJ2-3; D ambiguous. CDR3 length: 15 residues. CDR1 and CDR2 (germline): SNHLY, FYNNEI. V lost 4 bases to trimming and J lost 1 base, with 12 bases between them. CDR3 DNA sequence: TGTGCCAGCAGTGTCCTCTCGCAAGGCACAGATACGCAGTATTTT. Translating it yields CASSVLSQGTDTQYF.

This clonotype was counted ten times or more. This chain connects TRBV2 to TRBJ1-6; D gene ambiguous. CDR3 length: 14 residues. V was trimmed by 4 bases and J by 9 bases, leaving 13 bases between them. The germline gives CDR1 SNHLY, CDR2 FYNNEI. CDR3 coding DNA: TGTGCCAGCAGTGGGACGGAGGGAATTTCACCCCTCCACTTT. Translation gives CASSGTEGISPLHF. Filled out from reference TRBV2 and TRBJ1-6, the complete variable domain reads EPEVTQTPSHQVTQMGQEVILRCVPISNHLYFYWYRQILGQKVEFLVSFYNNEISEKSEIFDDQFSVERPDGSNFTLKIRSTKLEDSAMYFCASSGTEGISPLHFGNGTRLTVT.

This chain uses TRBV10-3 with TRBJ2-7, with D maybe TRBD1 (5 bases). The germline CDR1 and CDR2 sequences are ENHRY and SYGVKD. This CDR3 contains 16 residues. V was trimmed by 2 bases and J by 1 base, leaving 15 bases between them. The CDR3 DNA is TGTGCCATCAGTGAGGGCCAGGGCTCTGGATCCTACGAGCAGTACTTC. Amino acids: CAISEGQGSGSYEQYF.

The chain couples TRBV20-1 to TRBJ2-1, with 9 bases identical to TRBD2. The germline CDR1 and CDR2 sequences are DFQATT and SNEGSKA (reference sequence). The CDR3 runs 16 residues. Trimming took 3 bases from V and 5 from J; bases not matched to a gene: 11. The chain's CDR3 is CSASGGAGGRNNEQFF. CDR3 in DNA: TGCAGTGCTAGTGGGGGAGCGGGAGGACGGAACAATGAGCAGTTCTTC.

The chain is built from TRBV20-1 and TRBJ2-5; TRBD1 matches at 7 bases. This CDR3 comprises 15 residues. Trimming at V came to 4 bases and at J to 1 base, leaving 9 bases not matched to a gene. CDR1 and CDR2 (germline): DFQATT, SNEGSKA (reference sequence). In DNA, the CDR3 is TGCAGTGCTATGTTGCACAGGGGCCTCCAAGAGACCCAGTACTTC. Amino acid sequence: CSAMLHRGLQETQYF.

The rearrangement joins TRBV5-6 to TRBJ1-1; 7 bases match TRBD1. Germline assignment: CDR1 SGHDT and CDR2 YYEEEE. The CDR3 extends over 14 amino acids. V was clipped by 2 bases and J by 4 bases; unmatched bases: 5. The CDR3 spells CASSFRGHGTEAFF. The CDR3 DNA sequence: TGTGCCAGCAGCTTTAGGGGGCATGGCACTGAAGCTTTCTTT.

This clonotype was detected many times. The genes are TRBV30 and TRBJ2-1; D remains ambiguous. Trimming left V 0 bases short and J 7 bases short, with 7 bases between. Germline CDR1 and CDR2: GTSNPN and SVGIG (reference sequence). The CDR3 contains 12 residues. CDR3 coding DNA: TGTGCCTGGAGTGTGGGCAAAAATGAGCAGTTCTTC. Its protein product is CAWSVGKNEQFF.

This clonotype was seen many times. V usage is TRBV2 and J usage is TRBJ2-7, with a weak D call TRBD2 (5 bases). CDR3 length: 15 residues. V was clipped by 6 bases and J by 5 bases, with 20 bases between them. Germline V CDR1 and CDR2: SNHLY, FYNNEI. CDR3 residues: CASSPPGRPGDEQYF. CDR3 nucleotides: TGTGCCAGCAGCCCCCCCGGACGGCCCGGGGACGAGCAGTACTTC.

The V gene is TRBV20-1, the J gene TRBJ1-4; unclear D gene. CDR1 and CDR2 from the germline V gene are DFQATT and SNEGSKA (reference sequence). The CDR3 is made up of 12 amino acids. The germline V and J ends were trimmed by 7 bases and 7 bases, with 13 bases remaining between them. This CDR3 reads CSVARQSEKLFF. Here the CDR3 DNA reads TGCAGTGTCGCGCGGCAGAGTGAAAAACTGTTTTTT.

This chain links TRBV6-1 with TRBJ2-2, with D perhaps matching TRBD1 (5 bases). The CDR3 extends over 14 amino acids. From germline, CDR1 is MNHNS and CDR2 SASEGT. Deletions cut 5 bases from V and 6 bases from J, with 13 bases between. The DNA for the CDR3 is TGTGCCAGCAGTCACACAGGTCTCGCCGGGGAGCTGTTTTTT. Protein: CASSHTGLAGELFF.

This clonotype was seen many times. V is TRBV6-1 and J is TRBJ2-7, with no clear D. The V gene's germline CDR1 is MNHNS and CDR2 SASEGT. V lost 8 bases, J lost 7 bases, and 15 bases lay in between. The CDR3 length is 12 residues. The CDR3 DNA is TGTGCCAGCGGCGGCCTTCTGAGGGAGCAGTACTTC. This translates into CASGGLLREQYF.

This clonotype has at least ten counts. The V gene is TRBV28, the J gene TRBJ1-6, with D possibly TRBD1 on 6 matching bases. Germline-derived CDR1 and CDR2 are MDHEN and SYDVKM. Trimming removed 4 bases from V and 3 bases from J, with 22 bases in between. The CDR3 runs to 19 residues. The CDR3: CASSSGGEQGWYYNSPLHF. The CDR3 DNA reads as TGTGCCAGCAGTTCGGGAGGGGAACAGGGTTGGTACTATAATTCACCCCTCCACTTT.

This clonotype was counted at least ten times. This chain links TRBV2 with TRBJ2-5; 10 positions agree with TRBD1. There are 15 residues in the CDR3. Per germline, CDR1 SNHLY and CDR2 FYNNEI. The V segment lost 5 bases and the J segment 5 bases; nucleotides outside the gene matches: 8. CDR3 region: CASSQVTGGLETQYF. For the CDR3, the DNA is TGTGCCAGCAGTCAAGTGACAGGGGGCCTTGAGACCCAGTACTTC.

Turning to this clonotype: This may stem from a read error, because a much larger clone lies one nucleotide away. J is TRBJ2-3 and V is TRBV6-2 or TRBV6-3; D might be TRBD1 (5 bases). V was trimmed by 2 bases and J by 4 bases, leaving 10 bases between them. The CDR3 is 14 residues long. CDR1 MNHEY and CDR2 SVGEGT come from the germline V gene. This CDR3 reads CASSYPEQADTQYF. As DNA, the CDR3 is TGTGCCAGCAGTTACCCCGAACAGGCAGATACGCAGTATTTT.

CDR3 DNA: TGTGCCAGCTCACCCTCGGGCTATCGACGCACAGATACGCAGTATTTT. The encoded protein is CASSPSGYRRTDTQYF. V gene TRBV18 combines with J gene TRBJ2-3, with no clear D. Germline values: CDR1 KGHSH, CDR2 LQKENI. Trimming took 3 bases from V and 1 from J, leaving 14 bases between them. This CDR3 region has 16 residues.

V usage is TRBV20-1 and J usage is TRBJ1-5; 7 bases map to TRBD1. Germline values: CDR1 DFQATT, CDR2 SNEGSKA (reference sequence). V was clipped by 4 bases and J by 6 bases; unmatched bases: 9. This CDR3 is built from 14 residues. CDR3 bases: TGCAGTGCTATTACAGGGGTGGGAGTTCAGCCCCAGCATTTT. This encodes CSAITGVGVQPQHF.

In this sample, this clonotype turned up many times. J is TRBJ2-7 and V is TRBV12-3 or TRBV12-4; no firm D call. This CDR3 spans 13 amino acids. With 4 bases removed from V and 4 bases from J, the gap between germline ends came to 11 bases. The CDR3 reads CASSSTFGYEQYF. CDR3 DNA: TGTGCCAGCAGTTCAACTTTTGGGTACGAGCAGTACTTC.

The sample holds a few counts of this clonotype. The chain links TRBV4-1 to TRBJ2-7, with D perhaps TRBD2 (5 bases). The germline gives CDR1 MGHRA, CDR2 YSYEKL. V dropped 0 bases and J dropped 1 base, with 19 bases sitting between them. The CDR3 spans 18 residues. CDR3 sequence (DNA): TGCGCCAGCAGCCAAGAGTCTATCCCCGGAGGAGCTTCCTACGAGCAGTACTTC. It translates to CASSQESIPGGASYEQYF.

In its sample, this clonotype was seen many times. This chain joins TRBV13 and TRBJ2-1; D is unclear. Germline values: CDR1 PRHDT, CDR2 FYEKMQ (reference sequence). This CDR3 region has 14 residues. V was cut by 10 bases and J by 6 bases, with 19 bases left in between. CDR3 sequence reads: CAITDRSISNEQFF. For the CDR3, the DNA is TGTGCCATCACAGACCGTAGCATCTCCAATGAGCAGTTCTTC. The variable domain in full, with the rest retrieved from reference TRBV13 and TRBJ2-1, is AAGVIQSPRHLIKEKRETATLKCYPIPRHDTVYWYQQGPGQDPQFLISFYEKMQSDKGSIPDRFSAQQFSDYHSELNMSSLELGDSALYFCAITDRSISNEQFFGPGTRLTVL.

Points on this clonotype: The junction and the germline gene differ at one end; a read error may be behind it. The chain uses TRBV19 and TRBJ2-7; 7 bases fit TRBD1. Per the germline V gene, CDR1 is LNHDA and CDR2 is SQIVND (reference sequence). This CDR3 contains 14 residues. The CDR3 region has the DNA TGTGCCTCAAAAGATACAGGGGCCTCCTACGAGCGGTACTTC. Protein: CASKDTGASYERYF.